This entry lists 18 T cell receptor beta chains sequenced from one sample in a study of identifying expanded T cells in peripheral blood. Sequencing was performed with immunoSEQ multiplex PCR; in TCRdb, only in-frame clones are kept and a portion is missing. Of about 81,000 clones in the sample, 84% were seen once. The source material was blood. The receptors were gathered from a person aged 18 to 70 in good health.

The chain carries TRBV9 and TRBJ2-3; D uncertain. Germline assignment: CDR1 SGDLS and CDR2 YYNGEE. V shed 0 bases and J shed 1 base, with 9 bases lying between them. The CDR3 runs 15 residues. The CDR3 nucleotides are TGTGCCAGCAGCGTAGAGGAGCCGCGCACAGATACGCAGTATTTT. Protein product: CASSVEEPRTDTQYF.

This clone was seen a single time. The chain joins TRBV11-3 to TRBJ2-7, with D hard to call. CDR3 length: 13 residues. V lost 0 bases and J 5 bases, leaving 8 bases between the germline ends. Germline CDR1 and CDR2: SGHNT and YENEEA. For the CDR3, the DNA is TGTGCCAGCAGCTTAGATCGCCGAAACGAGCAGTACTTC. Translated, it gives CASSLDRRNEQYF.

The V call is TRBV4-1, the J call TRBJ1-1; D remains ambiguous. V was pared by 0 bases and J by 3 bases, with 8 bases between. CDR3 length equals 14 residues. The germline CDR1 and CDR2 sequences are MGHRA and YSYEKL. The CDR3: CASSQEGPYTEAFF. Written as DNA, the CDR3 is TGCGCCAGCAGCCAAGAAGGTCCGTACACTGAAGCTTTCTTT.

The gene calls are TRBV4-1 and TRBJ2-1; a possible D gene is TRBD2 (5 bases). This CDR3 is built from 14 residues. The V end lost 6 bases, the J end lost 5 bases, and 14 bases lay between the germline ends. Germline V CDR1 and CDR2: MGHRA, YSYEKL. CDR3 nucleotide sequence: TGCGCCAGCAGACTAGAAACCACTAACAATGAGCAGTTCTTC. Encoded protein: CASRLETTNNEQFF.

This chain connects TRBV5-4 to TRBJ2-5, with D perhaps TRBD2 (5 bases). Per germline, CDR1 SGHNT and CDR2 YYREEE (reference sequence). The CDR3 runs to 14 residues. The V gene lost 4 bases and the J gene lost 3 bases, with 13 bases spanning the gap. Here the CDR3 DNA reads TGTGCCAGCAGCCCGGCCGTCGGGAAAGAGACCCAGTACTTC. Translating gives CASSPAVGKETQYF.

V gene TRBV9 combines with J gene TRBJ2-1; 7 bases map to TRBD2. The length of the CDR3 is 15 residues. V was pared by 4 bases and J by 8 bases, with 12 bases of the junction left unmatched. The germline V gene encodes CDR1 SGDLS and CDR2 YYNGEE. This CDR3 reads CASSPSGGVSHEQFF. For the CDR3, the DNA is TGTGCCAGCAGCCCGTCGGGGGGAGTAAGCCATGAGCAGTTCTTC.

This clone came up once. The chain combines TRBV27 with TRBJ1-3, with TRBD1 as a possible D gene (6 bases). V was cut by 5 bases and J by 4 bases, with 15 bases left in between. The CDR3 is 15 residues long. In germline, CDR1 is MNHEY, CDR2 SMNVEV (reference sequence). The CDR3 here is CASSLTGAPGNTIYF. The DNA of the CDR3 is TGTGCCAGCAGTCTGACAGGCGCGCCGGGAAACACCATATATTTT.

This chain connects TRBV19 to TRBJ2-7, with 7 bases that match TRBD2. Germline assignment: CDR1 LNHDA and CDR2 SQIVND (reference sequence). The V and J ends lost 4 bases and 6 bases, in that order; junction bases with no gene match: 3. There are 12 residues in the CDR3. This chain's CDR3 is CASSTASGEQYF. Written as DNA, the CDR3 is TGTGCCAGTAGTACGGCTAGCGGCGAGCAGTACTTC.

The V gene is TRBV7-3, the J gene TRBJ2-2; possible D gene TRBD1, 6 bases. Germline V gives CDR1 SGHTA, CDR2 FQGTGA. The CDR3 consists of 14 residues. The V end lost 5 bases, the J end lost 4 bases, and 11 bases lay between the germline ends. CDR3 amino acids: CASSITGITGELFF. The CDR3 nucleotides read TGTGCCAGCAGCATCACAGGGATCACCGGGGAGCTGTTTTTT.

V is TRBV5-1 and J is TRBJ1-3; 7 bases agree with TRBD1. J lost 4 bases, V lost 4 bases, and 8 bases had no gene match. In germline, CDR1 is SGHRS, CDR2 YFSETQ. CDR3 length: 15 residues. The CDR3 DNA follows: TGCGCCAGCAGCCTCCGGACAGGATCCGGAAACACCATATATTTT. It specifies CASSLRTGSGNTIYF.

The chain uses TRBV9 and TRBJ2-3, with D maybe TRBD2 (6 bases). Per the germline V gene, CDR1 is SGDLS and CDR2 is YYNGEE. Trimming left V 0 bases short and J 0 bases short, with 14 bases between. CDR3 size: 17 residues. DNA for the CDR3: TGTGCCAGCAGCGTAGTTGGAGGGTATAGGAGCACAGATACGCAGTATTTT. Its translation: CASSVVGGYRSTDTQYF.

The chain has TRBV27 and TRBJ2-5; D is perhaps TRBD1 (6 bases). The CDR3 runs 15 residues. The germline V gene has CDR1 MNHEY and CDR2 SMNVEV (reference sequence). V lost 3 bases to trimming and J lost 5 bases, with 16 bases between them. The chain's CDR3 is CASSFSVDRRETQYF. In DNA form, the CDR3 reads TGTGCCAGCAGTTTCTCGGTAGACAGGCGGGAGACCCAGTACTTC.

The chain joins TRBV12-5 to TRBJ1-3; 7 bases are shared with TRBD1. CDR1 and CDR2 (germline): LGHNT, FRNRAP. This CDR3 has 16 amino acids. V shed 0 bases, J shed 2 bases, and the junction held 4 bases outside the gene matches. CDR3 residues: CASGLVYRGTGNTIYF. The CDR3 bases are TGTGCTAGTGGTTTGGTGTACAGGGGCACTGGAAACACCATATATTTT.

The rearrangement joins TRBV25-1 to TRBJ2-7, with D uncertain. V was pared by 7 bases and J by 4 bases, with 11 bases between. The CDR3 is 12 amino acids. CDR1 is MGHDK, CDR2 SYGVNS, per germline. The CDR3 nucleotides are TGTGCCAGCACCCTCACGGGTTACGAGCAGTACTTC. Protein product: CASTLTGYEQYF.

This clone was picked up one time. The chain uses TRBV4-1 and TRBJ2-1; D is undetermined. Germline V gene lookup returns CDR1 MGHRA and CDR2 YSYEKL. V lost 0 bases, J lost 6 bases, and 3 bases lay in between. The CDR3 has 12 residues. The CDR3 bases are TGCGCCAGCAGCCAAGAAGGCAATGAGCAGTTCTTC. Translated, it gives CASSQEGNEQFF.

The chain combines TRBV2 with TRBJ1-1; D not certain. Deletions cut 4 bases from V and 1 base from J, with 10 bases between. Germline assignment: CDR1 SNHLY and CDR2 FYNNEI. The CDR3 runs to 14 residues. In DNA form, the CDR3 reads TGTGCCAGCAGTGTGGCCCCGCAGAACACTGAAGCTTTCTTT. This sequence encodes CASSVAPQNTEAFF.

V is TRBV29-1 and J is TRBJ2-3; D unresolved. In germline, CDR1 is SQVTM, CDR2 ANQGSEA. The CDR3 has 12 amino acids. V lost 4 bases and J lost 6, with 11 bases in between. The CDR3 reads CSVGWAGDTQYF. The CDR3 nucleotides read TGCAGCGTTGGCTGGGCTGGGGATACGCAGTATTTT.

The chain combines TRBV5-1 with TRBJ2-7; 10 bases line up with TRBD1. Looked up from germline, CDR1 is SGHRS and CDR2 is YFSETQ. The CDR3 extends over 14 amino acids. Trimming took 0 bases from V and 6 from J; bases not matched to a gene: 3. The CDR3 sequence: CASSLEGQGREQYF. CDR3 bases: TGCGCCAGCAGCTTGGAGGGACAGGGGCGCGAGCAGTACTTC.